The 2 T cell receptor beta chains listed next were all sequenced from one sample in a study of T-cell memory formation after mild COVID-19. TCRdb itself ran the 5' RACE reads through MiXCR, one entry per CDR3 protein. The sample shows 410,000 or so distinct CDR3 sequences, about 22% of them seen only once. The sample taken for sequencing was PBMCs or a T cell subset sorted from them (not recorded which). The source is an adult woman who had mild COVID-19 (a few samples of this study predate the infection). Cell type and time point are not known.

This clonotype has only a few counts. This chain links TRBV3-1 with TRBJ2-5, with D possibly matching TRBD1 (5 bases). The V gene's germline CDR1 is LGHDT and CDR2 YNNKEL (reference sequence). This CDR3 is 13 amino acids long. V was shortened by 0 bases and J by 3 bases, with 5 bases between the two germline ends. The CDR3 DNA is TGTGCCAGCAGCCAAGAGACAGAAGAGACCCAGTACTTC. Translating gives CASSQETEETQYF.

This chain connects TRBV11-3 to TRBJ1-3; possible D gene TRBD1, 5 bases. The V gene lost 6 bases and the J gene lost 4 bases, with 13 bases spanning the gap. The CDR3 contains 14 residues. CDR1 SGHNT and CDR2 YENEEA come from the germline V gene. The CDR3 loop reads CASSLQGAGNTIYF. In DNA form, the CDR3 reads TGTGCCAGCAGTCTCCAGGGTGCGGGAAACACCATATATTTT.